This TCR beta chain appears in the sequencing data of a study of T cell repertoires in cytomegalovirus infection (dated by TCRdb to between 2018 and 2020). Background on the whole study: Donor HLA type was relevant to the analysis, as public TCR beta signatures indicated carriage of CMV infection together with the matching HLA type. Findings and caveats that apply to the study as a whole: The ex vivo response was dominated by HLA-C-restricted CMV-specific TCR beta clonotypes, and the single most frequent clonotype in two of eight donors was supplied by these HLA-C-restricted clonotypes. In both this cohort and an independent roughly 330-donor cohort, the cumulative frequency of public TCR beta family members distinguished carriers of CMV infection plus the relevant HLA type.

In this sample, this clonotype turned up a few times. There is no known antigen for this receptor. Base qualities were left out, and no much larger clone turns up one base away. Spanning cysteine to phenylalanine, the CDR3 consists of 15 amino acids. Solely the CDR3 DNA is kept, with 45 bases framed from the first base. The germline V gene sets CDR1 to MGHRA and CDR2 to YSYEKL. Trimming accounts for 0 bases at V and 6 bases at J, while the number of junction bases matched to no gene is 5. Sequencing was performed on an Illumina HiSeq 1500. TCRdb itself trimmed the public reads at Q25 with fastp, ran MiXCR and retained productive beta chains. Each CDR3 protein appears once, grouped with its most common genes and DNA. The sample has some 680,000 distinct CDR3 sequences on record, about 40% of them singletons. The leading ten clones occupy more than 2.5% of the sample.

The receptor was isolated from a human donor in good health (CMV status not recorded). Some clones in this sample may be carry-over from other donors' samples. Input material: PBMCs. The V and J genes are TRBV4-1 and TRBJ1-5; 7 central bases correspond to TRBD1. The CDR3 protein: CASSQETGARQPQHF. The DNA is as follows: TGCGCCAGCAGCCAAGAAACAGGGGCTCGTCAGCCCCAGCATTTT.